The clone carrying this TCR beta chain was seen only a few times. Germline V gene sequence: CDR1 MNHEY, CDR2 SMNVEV (reference sequence). The CDR3 totals 15 residues. With 3 bases removed from V and 2 bases from J, the gap between germline ends came to 11 bases. Adults of Caucasian background living in Nashville, Tennessee made up all donors. These data belong to a study of shared clonotypes between healthy human individuals. TCRdb's table, derived via immunoSEQ multiplex PCR, lists solely in-frame clones and lacks some. The sample yields roughly 2.6 million clones, around 94% seen once. This chain uses TRBV27 with TRBJ1-5; D is unresolved. Sequencing input: naive CD4+ T cells sorted from blood. Subset denoted: CD45RA+ positively selected. This TCR was recovered from a young man in good health. CDR3 amino acids: CASSFRGIGNQPQHF. The CDR3 DNA reads as TGTGCCAGCAGTTTTCGAGGGATTGGCAATCAGCCCCAGCATTTT.